Listed below are T cell receptor beta chains from one sample, sequenced in a study of T-cell memory formation after mild COVID-19. TCRdb used MiXCR to reprocess the 5' RACE reads, holding one entry per CDR3 protein. The sample consists of approximately 430,000 distinct CDR3 sequences, roughly a quarter of them appearing once. Sequencing was performed on PBMCs or a T cell subset sorted from them (not recorded which). The source is an adult woman who had mild COVID-19 (a few samples of this study predate the infection). Cell type and time point are not known. The CDR3 runs from the conserved cysteine through the conserved F or W. Each record gives: V gene, J gene, CDR3 protein.

v_call: TRBV7-9; j_call: TRBJ2-2; cdr3_aa: CASSPRDRGSGELFF
v_call: TRBV7-8; j_call: TRBJ2-3; cdr3_aa: CASGRTRGTDTQYF
v_call: TRBV7-6; j_call: TRBJ2-3; cdr3_aa: CASSLRGLGQGSTDTQYF
v_call: TRBV7-8; j_call: TRBJ2-3; cdr3_aa: CATSTGRSDTQYF
v_call: TRBV6-2/TRBV6-3; j_call: TRBJ2-1; cdr3_aa: CASSYRDRGAYEQFF
v_call: TRBV5-1; j_call: TRBJ1-1; cdr3_aa: CASSLRRGGTEAFF
v_call: TRBV7-9; j_call: TRBJ1-4; cdr3_aa: CASSSKRQGVREKLFF
v_call: TRBV12-3/TRBV12-4; j_call: TRBJ2-7; cdr3_aa: CASSLLYGSRYEQYF
v_call: TRBV4-3; j_call: TRBJ2-2; cdr3_aa: CASSYRWTSTGELFF
v_call: TRBV9; j_call: TRBJ2-5; cdr3_aa: CASSVEPRAQETQYF
v_call: TRBV20-1; j_call: TRBJ2-7; cdr3_aa: CSAPPVGGLNEQYF
v_call: TRBV19; j_call: TRBJ2-2; cdr3_aa: CATSLYAGYSSTGELFF
v_call: TRBV11-3; j_call: TRBJ2-5; cdr3_aa: CASSSRDNQETQYF
v_call: TRBV20-1; j_call: TRBJ2-5; cdr3_aa: CSARDLYQETQYF
v_call: TRBV10-3; j_call: TRBJ1-5; cdr3_aa: CAISVGGGQPQHF
v_call: TRBV29-1; j_call: TRBJ1-1; cdr3_aa: CSVLGVTGENTEAFF
v_call: TRBV12-3/TRBV12-4; j_call: TRBJ2-7; cdr3_aa: CASSLRGSRDEQYF
v_call: TRBV2; j_call: TRBJ1-6; cdr3_aa: CASSEGSLTLHF
v_call: TRBV11-2; j_call: TRBJ2-3; cdr3_aa: CASSLELWQGASDTQYF
v_call: TRBV7-2; j_call: TRBJ2-3; cdr3_aa: CASSLKYAQYF
v_call: TRBV12-3/TRBV12-4; j_call: TRBJ2-3; cdr3_aa: CASRSTSGGGTDTQYF
v_call: TRBV5-6; j_call: TRBJ1-1; cdr3_aa: CASTDGTAAHMNTEAFF
v_call: TRBV11-2; j_call: TRBJ2-6; cdr3_aa: CASSSEVVGANVLTF
v_call: TRBV7-9; j_call: TRBJ2-1; cdr3_aa: CASSRSGTTNEQFF
v_call: TRBV18; j_call: TRBJ1-5; cdr3_aa: CASSPEGGNQPQHF
v_call: TRBV7-8; j_call: TRBJ1-2; cdr3_aa: CASSSQKGLVNGYTF
v_call: TRBV29-1; j_call: TRBJ2-1; cdr3_aa: CSVDATNRGVHNEQFF
v_call: TRBV9; j_call: TRBJ2-1; cdr3_aa: CASSVEGDTYNEQFF
v_call: TRBV27; j_call: TRBJ1-4; cdr3_aa: CASSLSGGPSEKLFF
v_call: TRBV7-9; j_call: TRBJ2-1; cdr3_aa: CASSPAGGLTYNEQFF
v_call: TRBV24-1; j_call: TRBJ2-1; cdr3_aa: CATSPPTGMYNEQFF
v_call: TRBV7-3; j_call: TRBJ2-2; cdr3_aa: CASGAGTNTGELFF
v_call: TRBV7-2; j_call: TRBJ2-4; cdr3_aa: CASSFAEKKNIQYF
v_call: TRBV29-1; j_call: TRBJ2-7; cdr3_aa: CSVEGSYTSSYEQYF
v_call: TRBV3-1; j_call: TRBJ2-3; cdr3_aa: CASSQATDTQYF
v_call: TRBV12-3/TRBV12-4; j_call: TRBJ2-3; cdr3_aa: CASSWGADTQYF
v_call: TRBV5-1; j_call: TRBJ2-5; cdr3_aa: CASSARSAGLGETQYF
v_call: TRBV29-1; j_call: TRBJ2-7; cdr3_aa: CSVEGQFYEQYF
v_call: TRBV19; j_call: TRBJ1-5; cdr3_aa: CASSTGDRRNQPQHF
v_call: TRBV6-2/TRBV6-3; j_call: TRBJ1-5; cdr3_aa: CASSPLTGRPQPQHF
v_call: TRBV7-9; j_call: TRBJ1-1; cdr3_aa: CASFPGNTEAFF
v_call: TRBV4-3; j_call: TRBJ2-1; cdr3_aa: CASSQDRATSGAYNEQFF
v_call: TRBV21-1; j_call: TRBJ2-5; cdr3_aa: CASSKAGQGETQYF
v_call: TRBV11-2; j_call: TRBJ2-7; cdr3_aa: CASSLVTSGPIYEQYF
v_call: TRBV7-2; j_call: TRBJ2-7; cdr3_aa: CASSLGIGADYEQYF
v_call: TRBV4-2; j_call: TRBJ2-7; cdr3_aa: CASSQDLGAVSYEQYF